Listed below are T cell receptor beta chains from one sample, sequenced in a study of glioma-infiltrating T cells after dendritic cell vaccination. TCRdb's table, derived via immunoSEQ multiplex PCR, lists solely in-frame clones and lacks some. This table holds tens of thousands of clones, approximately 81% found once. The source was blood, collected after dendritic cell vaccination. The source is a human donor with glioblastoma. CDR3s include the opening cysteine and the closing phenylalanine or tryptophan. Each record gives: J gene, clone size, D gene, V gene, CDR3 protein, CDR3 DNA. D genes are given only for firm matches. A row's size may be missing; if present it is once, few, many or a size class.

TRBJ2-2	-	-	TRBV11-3	CASSLARAAGELFF	TGTGCCAGCAGCTTAGCCAGGGCCGCCGGGGAGCTGTTTTTT
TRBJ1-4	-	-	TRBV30	CAWADARSREKLFF	TGTGCCTGGGCGGATGCTCGGTCTCGTGAAAAACTGTTTTTT
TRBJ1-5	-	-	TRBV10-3	CAIRNTGNGNQPQHF	TGTGCCATCAGAAACACAGGGAACGGGAATCAGCCCCAGCATTTT
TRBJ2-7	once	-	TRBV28	CASSPRRTGLYEQYF	TGTGCCAGCAGTCCTCGTAGGACAGGACTATACGAGCAGTACTTC
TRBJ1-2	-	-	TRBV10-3	CAISTDGIYGYTF	TGTGCCATCAGTACAGACGGAATCTATGGCTACACCTTC
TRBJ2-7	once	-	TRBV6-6	CASRGQFIGEQYF	TGTGCCAGCAGAGGACAGTTTATAGGCGAGCAGTACTTC
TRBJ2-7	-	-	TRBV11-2	CASSHGVSYEQYF	TGTGCCAGCAGCCACGGAGTGAGTTACGAGCAGTACTTC
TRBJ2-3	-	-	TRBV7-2	CASTENPGSSTDTQYF	TGTGCCAGCACCGAGAATCCGGGATCCAGCACAGATACGCAGTATTTT
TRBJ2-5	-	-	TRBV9	CASSPRTASQETQYF	TGTGCCAGCAGCCCAAGGACAGCCTCCCAAGAGACCCAGTACTTC
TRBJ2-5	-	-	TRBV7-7	CASSFPPFGQRVEKTQYF	TGTGCTAGCAGCTTCCCTCCTTTTGGGCAACGTGTCGAGAAGACCCAGTACTTC
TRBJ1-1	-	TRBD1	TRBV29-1	CSARTGGGHTEAFF	TGCAGCGCTCGGACAGGAGGAGGGCACACTGAAGCTTTCTTT